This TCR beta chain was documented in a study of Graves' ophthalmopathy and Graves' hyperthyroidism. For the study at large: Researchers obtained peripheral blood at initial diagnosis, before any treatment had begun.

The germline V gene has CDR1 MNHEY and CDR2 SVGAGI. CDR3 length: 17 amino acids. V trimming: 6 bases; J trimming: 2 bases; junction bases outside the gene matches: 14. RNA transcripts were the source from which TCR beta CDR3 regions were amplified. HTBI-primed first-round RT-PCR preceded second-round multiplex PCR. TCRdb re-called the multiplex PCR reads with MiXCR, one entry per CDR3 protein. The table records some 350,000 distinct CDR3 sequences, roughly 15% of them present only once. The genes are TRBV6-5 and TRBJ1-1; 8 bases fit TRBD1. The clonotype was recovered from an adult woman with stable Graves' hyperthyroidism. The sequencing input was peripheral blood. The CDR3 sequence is CASSYTKDRDLNTEAFF. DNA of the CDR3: TGTGCCAGCAGCTATACCAAGGACAGGGACTTAAACACTGAAGCTTTCTTT.